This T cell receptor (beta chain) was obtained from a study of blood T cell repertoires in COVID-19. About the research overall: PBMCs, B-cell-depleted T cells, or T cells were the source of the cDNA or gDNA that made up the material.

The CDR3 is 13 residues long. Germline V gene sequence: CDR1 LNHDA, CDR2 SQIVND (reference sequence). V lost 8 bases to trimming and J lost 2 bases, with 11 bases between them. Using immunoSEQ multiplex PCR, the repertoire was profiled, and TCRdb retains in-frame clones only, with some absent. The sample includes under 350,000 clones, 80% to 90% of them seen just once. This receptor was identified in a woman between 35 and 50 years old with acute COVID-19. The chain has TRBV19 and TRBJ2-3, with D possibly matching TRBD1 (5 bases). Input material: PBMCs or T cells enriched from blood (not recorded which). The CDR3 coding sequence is TGTGCCAGTTCGAAAGGGGCCACAGATACGCAGTATTTT. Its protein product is CASSKGATDTQYF.